The 19 T cell receptor beta chains given below trace back to one sample, sequenced in a study of somatic mutations in cytotoxic T cells in rheumatoid arthritis. The method was immunoSEQ multiplex PCR; TCRdb's version includes in-frame clones alone and lacks a portion of them. Seen here are about 5,600 clones, roughly 85% observed once, and the top ten hold approximately 4.6%. The sequenced material came from CD8+ T cells sorted from blood. The receptors originated from an adult with rheumatoid arthritis.

The chain links TRBV27 to TRBJ2-1; 8 bases fit TRBD2. The germline V gene encodes CDR1 MNHEY and CDR2 SMNVEV (reference sequence). The CDR3 spans 14 residues. V shed 6 bases and J 5 bases; nucleotides not matched to a gene: 6. The CDR3 reads CASRGLEDNNEQFF. The CDR3 coding sequence is TGTGCCAGCAGGGGACTAGAGGATAACAATGAGCAGTTCTTC.

Concerning this clone itself: Other DNA sequences in the same sample also yield this CDR3. The V and J genes are TRBV29-1 and TRBJ1-1; 10 bases are a match to TRBD1. The J segment lost 4 bases and the V segment lost 7 bases, leaving 9 bases of the junction unmatched. CDR3 length equals 14 residues. CDR1 SQVTM and CDR2 ANQGSEA come from the germline V gene. The CDR3 spells CSATSGTGVTEAFF. The CDR3 region has the DNA TGCAGCGCTACATCCGGGACAGGGGTCACTGAAGCTTTCTTT.

This chain uses TRBV9 with TRBJ1-4; D is unclear. Trimming took 3 bases from V and 6 from J, leaving 15 bases between them. This CDR3 has 15 amino acids. In germline, CDR1 is SGDLS, CDR2 YYNGEE. For the CDR3, the DNA is TGTGCCAGCAGCGCTTCAGGCGTTAGCCATGAAAAACTGTTTTTT. Protein product: CASSASGVSHEKLFF.

V and J are TRBV6-4 and TRBJ2-1, with a possible D match to TRBD2 (5 bases). Germline lookup yields CDR1 MRHNA and CDR2 SNTAGT. The CDR3 loop spans 13 amino acids. Trimming took off 2 bases at V and 7 bases at J, with 9 bases between the two ends. The CDR3 nucleotides read TGTGCCAGCAGTGACGGGGAGATGAATGAGCAGTTCTTC. This sequence encodes CASSDGEMNEQFF.

This clone has just one count. The chain employs TRBV19 and TRBJ2-1; the match to TRBD1 covers 9 bases. The CDR3 totals 16 residues. Germline V gene sequence: CDR1 LNHDA, CDR2 SQIVND (reference sequence). V gave up 5 bases and J gave up 7 bases; unmatched junction bases: 12. The CDR3 DNA sequence: TGTGCCAGTAGTGATTTCCGGGACAGGGATGGGAATGAGCAGTTCTTC. Encoded protein: CASSDFRDRDGNEQFF.

The chain is built from TRBV10-1 and TRBJ2-3; tentative D call: TRBD2 (6 bases). The length of the CDR3 is 16 residues. Per germline, CDR1 WNHNN and CDR2 SYGVQD (reference sequence). V lost 3 bases and J 3 bases, leaving 16 bases between the germline ends. Here the CDR3 reads CASSDGGSLGTDTQYF. In DNA form, the CDR3 reads TGCGCCAGCAGTGATGGAGGGAGTCTCGGTACAGATACGCAGTATTTT.

The chain links TRBV30 to TRBJ2-3; D possibly corresponds to TRBD1 (5 bases). V lost 0 bases and J lost 3, with 13 bases in between. This CDR3 comprises 15 residues. Germline values: CDR1 GTSNPN, CDR2 SVGIG (reference sequence). The chain's CDR3 is CAWSVMGRETDTQYF. CDR3 sequence (DNA): TGTGCCTGGAGTGTAATGGGCAGGGAAACAGATACGCAGTATTTT.

This chain connects TRBV28 to TRBJ1-4; perhaps TRBD1 as D (5 bases). V dropped 3 bases and J dropped 0 bases, with 11 bases sitting between them. The CDR3 length is 16 residues. Germline loops: CDR1 MDHEN, CDR2 SYDVKM. CDR3 sequence (DNA): TGTGCCAGCAGTTTCGAGGGACGACCAACTAATGAAAAACTGTTTTTT. Protein product: CASSFEGRPTNEKLFF.

The chain combines TRBV7-3 with TRBJ2-6, with D tentatively TRBD1 or TRBD2 (5 bases each). This CDR3 has 20 amino acids. V lost 5 bases and J lost 0, with 23 bases in between. CDR1 SGHTA and CDR2 FQGTGA come from the germline V gene. The CDR3 nucleotides read TGTGCCAGCAGCCCCTACCTGGGGGAATTAGCTAGCTCTGGGGCCAACGTCCTGACTTTC. This encodes CASSPYLGELASSGANVLTF.

The chain uses TRBV6-4 and TRBJ2-7; no clear D gene. Germline CDR1 MRHNA, CDR2 SNTAGT. This CDR3 contains 13 residues. Trimming left V 3 bases short and J 3 bases short, with 9 bases between. The CDR3 bases are TGTGCCAGCAGTGAGTGTCGGATCTACGAGCAGTACTTC. It specifies CASSECRIYEQYF.

The gene calls are TRBV19 and TRBJ1-1, with a tentative D call TRBD1 (5 bases). CDR3 length equals 15 residues. Trimming took 2 bases from V and 4 from J, leaving 14 bases between them. Germline V gene data show CDR1 as LNHDA and CDR2 as SQIVND (reference sequence). The CDR3 DNA reads TGTGCCAGTAGTATATCCATGGGGAGGGGCACTGAAGCTTTCTTT. Residues: CASSISMGRGTEAFF. Drawing the rest from reference TRBV19 and TRBJ1-1, the complete variable domain is DGGITQSPKYLFRKEGQNVTLSCEQNLNHDAMYWYRQDPGQGLRLIYYSQIVNDFQKGDIAEGYSVSREKKESFPLTVTSAQKNPTAFYLCASSISMGRGTEAFFGQGTRLTVV.

This CDR3 reads CASSLGVRGEQYF. The DNA of the CDR3 is TGTGCCAGCAGCTTAGGAGTCCGCGGGGAGCAGTACTTC. The chain carries TRBV7-9 and TRBJ2-7; TRBD2 is a possible D gene (5 bases). The V end was cut by 1 base, the J end by 7 bases, with 11 bases between. The CDR3 length is 13 residues. Germline V gene data show CDR1 as SEHNR and CDR2 as FQNEAQ (reference sequence).

This clone was picked up a small number of times. The chain's CDR3 is CASSFTRTGDGYTF. Written as DNA, the CDR3 is TGCGCCAGCAGCTTCACAAGGACAGGGGATGGCTACACCTTC. This chain connects TRBV5-1 to TRBJ1-2; 9 bases fit TRBD1. The V segment lost 2 bases and the J segment 6 bases; nucleotides outside the gene matches: 5. The CDR3 is 14 residues long. Looked up from germline, CDR1 is SGHRS and CDR2 is YFSETQ.

V gene TRBV27 combines with J gene TRBJ1-1; D remains unclear. Trimming cost V 3 bases and J 4 bases, with 12 bases left between them. This CDR3 contains 14 residues. CDR1 MNHEY and CDR2 SMNVEV come from the germline V gene (reference sequence). The DNA for the CDR3 is TGTGCCAGCAGTTTCCAAGGGAGGGTCACTGAAGCTTTCTTT. Amino acid sequence: CASSFQGRVTEAFF.

The rearrangement joins TRBV5-1 to TRBJ2-1; possible D gene TRBD1, 6 bases. The CDR3 is made up of 16 amino acids. Germline values: CDR1 SGHRS, CDR2 YFSETQ. The V gene lost 4 bases and the J gene lost 0 bases, with 14 bases spanning the gap. DNA of the CDR3: TGCGCCAGCAGCCAGGGGACACCCGTCTCCTACAATGAGCAGTTCTTC. Protein sequence: CASSQGTPVSYNEQFF.

The rearrangement links TRBV13 to TRBJ1-1; tentative D call: TRBD1 (5 bases). The CDR3 runs 15 residues. CDR1 and CDR2 from the germline V gene are PRHDT and FYEKMQ (reference sequence). Trimming shortened V by 0 bases and J by 0 bases, and 8 bases separated the two germline ends. The CDR3 bases are TGTGCCAGCAGCTTAGGGGCAGGGCTGAACACTGAAGCTTTCTTT. Its protein is CASSLGAGLNTEAFF.

The chain links TRBV27 to TRBJ1-2; D gene unclear. Per the germline V gene, CDR1 is MNHEY and CDR2 is SMNVEV (reference sequence). This CDR3 has 13 residues. Trimming left V 2 bases short and J 4 bases short, with 8 bases between. The CDR3 loop reads CASSLTSSYGYTF. The CDR3 bases are TGTGCCAGCAGTTTAACATCCAGCTATGGCTACACCTTC.

The chain joins TRBV5-1 to TRBJ2-1, with D perhaps given as TRBD1 or TRBD2 (5 bases each). Trimming cost V 0 bases and J 0 bases, with 13 bases left between them. Per germline, CDR1 SGHRS and CDR2 YFSETQ. The CDR3 runs to 17 residues. In DNA, the CDR3 is TGCGCCAGCAGCTTGGTGGGGGATAGGAGCTCCTACAATGAGCAGTTCTTC. Amino acids: CASSLVGDRSSYNEQFF.

This clone appeared a single time. V and J are TRBV7-3 and TRBJ2-1, with D perhaps TRBD2 (6 bases). The CDR3 is 15 amino acids. Trimming removed 6 bases from V and 2 bases from J, with 14 bases in between. CDR1 and CDR2 (germline): SGHTA, FQGTGA. CDR3 sequence: CASRSGEDPYNEQFF. CDR3 nucleotide sequence: TGTGCCAGCAGGTCGGGGGAGGACCCCTACAATGAGCAGTTCTTC.